This is a list of T cell receptor beta chains from one sample in a study of T cells expressing NK-cell markers. TCRdb reprocessed the 5' RACE reads; each CDR3 protein has one entry and no DNA is given. The sample has over 13,000 distinct CDR3 sequences; the top ten hold 59%. Specimen: blood T cells: a sorted CD56 or NKG2C T cell subset, CD4+ or CD8+ T cells, or bulk PBMC T cells (not recorded which). The receptors come from a man aged 18-75 years in good health. Each CDR3 is given with its conserved first and last residue. Each record gives: clone size, V gene, J gene, CDR3 protein. Size is omitted from some rows. Given values are once, few, many or a class for expanded clones.

clone_size: .
v_call: TRBV3-1
j_call: TRBJ1-1
cdr3_aa: CASSQDRGTPEAFF

clone_size: .
v_call: TRBV20-1
j_call: TRBJ1-2
cdr3_aa: CSARETGWDYGYTF

clone_size: .
v_call: TRBV4-2
j_call: TRBJ2-1
cdr3_aa: CASSQSGLAGGPYNEQFF

clone_size: .
v_call: TRBV20-1
j_call: TRBJ2-5
cdr3_aa: CSAPDRQGTQETQYF

clone_size: .
v_call: TRBV29-1
j_call: TRBJ1-1
cdr3_aa: CSVVDTANTEAFF

clone_size: .
v_call: TRBV10-3
j_call: TRBJ1-6
cdr3_aa: CAISVTVPVDSPLHF

clone_size: .
v_call: TRBV29-1
j_call: TRBJ2-6
cdr3_aa: CSVSRDRVSGANVLTF

clone_size: .
v_call: TRBV15
j_call: TRBJ2-4
cdr3_aa: CATSRDTEVKNIQYF

clone_size: .
v_call: TRBV7-2
j_call: TRBJ2-7
cdr3_aa: CASSPTVLTGNEQYF

clone_size: .
v_call: TRBV24-1
j_call: TRBJ1-1
cdr3_aa: CATSDPSRGGTEAFF

clone_size: .
v_call: TRBV20-1
j_call: TRBJ1-1
cdr3_aa: CSARGDRHGAFF

clone_size: .
v_call: TRBV2
j_call: TRBJ2-2
cdr3_aa: CASSSGEGGLFF

clone_size: medium-sized
v_call: TRBV5-1
j_call: TRBJ2-1
cdr3_aa: CASSLTGEGYNEQFF

clone_size: .
v_call: TRBV24-1
j_call: TRBJ2-2
cdr3_aa: CATSDETGGIRSGELFF

clone_size: .
v_call: TRBV6-2/TRBV6-3
j_call: TRBJ1-1
cdr3_aa: CASSYFVTVEAFF

clone_size: .
v_call: TRBV20-1
j_call: TRBJ2-3
cdr3_aa: CSARDHGGNTDTQYF

clone_size: .
v_call: TRBV9
j_call: TRBJ2-7
cdr3_aa: CASSLGMVTEQYF

clone_size: .
v_call: TRBV20-1
j_call: TRBJ2-3
cdr3_aa: CSASGTSGGGADTQYF

clone_size: .
v_call: TRBV12-3/TRBV12-4
j_call: TRBJ1-5
cdr3_aa: CASSSLPTGRGPEPQHF

clone_size: .
v_call: TRBV4-3
j_call: TRBJ2-2
cdr3_aa: CASSQGRLANTGELFF

clone_size: .
v_call: TRBV30
j_call: TRBJ1-2
cdr3_aa: CAWRSNYGYTF

clone_size: .
v_call: TRBV5-1
j_call: TRBJ1-6
cdr3_aa: CASARESSYNSPLHF

clone_size: .
v_call: TRBV20-1
j_call: TRBJ2-5
cdr3_aa: CSAIRGLAETQYF

clone_size: .
v_call: TRBV6-5
j_call: TRBJ2-5
cdr3_aa: CASSDFGTQYF

clone_size: .
v_call: TRBV3-1
j_call: TRBJ2-7
cdr3_aa: CASSHSSGMRSSYEQYF

clone_size: .
v_call: TRBV6-2/TRBV6-3
j_call: TRBJ1-1
cdr3_aa: CASSYGIMTSEAFF

clone_size: .
v_call: TRBV2
j_call: TRBJ2-3
cdr3_aa: CASSGDRGFGTDTQYF

clone_size: .
v_call: TRBV20-1
j_call: TRBJ1-5
cdr3_aa: CSALGRGQNQPQHF

clone_size: .
v_call: TRBV5-1
j_call: TRBJ2-7
cdr3_aa: CASSSPGQGYEQYF

clone_size: .
v_call: TRBV4-3
j_call: TRBJ1-6
cdr3_aa: CASSLDRTRDSPLHF

clone_size: .
v_call: TRBV20-1
j_call: TRBJ1-2
cdr3_aa: CSAMSGWGYTF

clone_size: .
v_call: TRBV7-2
j_call: TRBJ2-5
cdr3_aa: CASSLAGPTRQETQYF

clone_size: .
v_call: TRBV2
j_call: TRBJ2-1
cdr3_aa: CASNRQGEQFF

clone_size: .
v_call: TRBV9
j_call: TRBJ2-3
cdr3_aa: CASSVTPGQGINTQYF

clone_size: .
v_call: TRBV20-1
j_call: TRBJ2-7
cdr3_aa: CSARDSTWSYEQYF

clone_size: .
v_call: TRBV12-3/TRBV12-4
j_call: TRBJ1-5
cdr3_aa: CASSLGRGNQPQHF

clone_size: .
v_call: TRBV11-3
j_call: TRBJ2-1
cdr3_aa: CASSPVTLGEQFF

clone_size: .
v_call: TRBV5-1
j_call: TRBJ2-1
cdr3_aa: CASRPGRGYNEQFF

clone_size: .
v_call: TRBV7-9
j_call: TRBJ2-5
cdr3_aa: CASHSGGETQYF

clone_size: .
v_call: TRBV15
j_call: TRBJ2-1
cdr3_aa: CATSRPRDFYNEQFF

clone_size: .
v_call: TRBV15
j_call: TRBJ1-5
cdr3_aa: CATSRDPDGGQPQHF

clone_size: .
v_call: TRBV12-3/TRBV12-4
j_call: TRBJ1-2
cdr3_aa: CASSRDRVPSSYGYTF

clone_size: .
v_call: TRBV3-1
j_call: TRBJ1-1
cdr3_aa: CASTSGEWGTEAFF

clone_size: .
v_call: TRBV7-2
j_call: TRBJ2-1
cdr3_aa: CASSPGRSYNEQFF

clone_size: .
v_call: TRBV28
j_call: TRBJ1-1
cdr3_aa: CATLKQGFTEAFF

clone_size: .
v_call: TRBV6-2/TRBV6-3
j_call: TRBJ2-1
cdr3_aa: CASSSGTSLAYNEQFF

clone_size: .
v_call: TRBV4-1
j_call: TRBJ2-3
cdr3_aa: CASSPIMAGGTDTQYF

clone_size: medium-sized
v_call: TRBV7-9
j_call: TRBJ1-4
cdr3_aa: CANTPYRDRNEKLFF

clone_size: .
v_call: TRBV6-2/TRBV6-3
j_call: TRBJ2-5
cdr3_aa: CASRGDGRLVAQYF

clone_size: .
v_call: TRBV7-9
j_call: TRBJ2-1
cdr3_aa: CASSLRSSGRNDEQFF

clone_size: .
v_call: TRBV7-2
j_call: TRBJ2-2
cdr3_aa: CASSQRQGNTGELFF

clone_size: .
v_call: TRBV5-1
j_call: TRBJ2-6
cdr3_aa: CASSLGSSGANVLTF